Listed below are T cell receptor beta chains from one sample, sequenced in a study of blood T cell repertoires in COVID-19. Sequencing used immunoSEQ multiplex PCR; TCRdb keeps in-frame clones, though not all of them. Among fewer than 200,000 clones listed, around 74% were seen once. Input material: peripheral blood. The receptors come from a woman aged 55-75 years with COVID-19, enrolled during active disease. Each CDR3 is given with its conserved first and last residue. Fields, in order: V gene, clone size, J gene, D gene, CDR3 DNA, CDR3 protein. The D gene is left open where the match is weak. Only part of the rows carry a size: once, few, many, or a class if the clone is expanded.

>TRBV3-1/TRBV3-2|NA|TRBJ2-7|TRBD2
TGTGCCAGCAGCCCTTTTATAGCGGGAATTAACGAGCAGTACTTC
CASSPFIAGINEQYF
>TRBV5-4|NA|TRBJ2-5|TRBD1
TGTGCCAGCAGCCTCAGACAGGGGGAGACCCAGTACTTC
CASSLRQGETQYF
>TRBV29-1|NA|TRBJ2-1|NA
TGCAGCGTTGAAGATAAGTCAGGGATCGGCAATGAGCAGTTCTTC
CSVEDKSGIGNEQFF
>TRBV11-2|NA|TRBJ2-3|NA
TGTGCCAGCAGCTTAGACCAGCGTGGGACAGATACGCAGTATTTT
CASSLDQRGTDTQYF
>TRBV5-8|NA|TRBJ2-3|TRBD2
TGTGCCAGCAGCTTGAAGTCCGTACTAGCGGGATTACAAGATACGCAGTATTTT
CASSLKSVLAGLQDTQYF
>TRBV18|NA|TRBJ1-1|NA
TGTGCCAGCTCACCACTGGAGGGAAGGACTGAAGCTTTCTTT
CASSPLEGRTEAFF
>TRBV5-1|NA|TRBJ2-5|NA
TGCGCCAGCAGCTTGCGGCAGGGTGGTGAGACCCAGTACTTC
CASSLRQGGETQYF
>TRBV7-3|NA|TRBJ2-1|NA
TGTGCCAGCAGCGCTCCAGGGGCCTACAATGAGCAGTTCTTC
CASSAPGAYNEQFF
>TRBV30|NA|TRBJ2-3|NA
TGTGCCTGGAGTGGCTTTGGCCCAGATACGCAGTATTTT
CAWSGFGPDTQYF
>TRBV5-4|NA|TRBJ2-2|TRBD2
TGTGCCAGCAGCAAGACTAGCGGAGTAAACACCGGGGAGCTGTTTTTT
CASSKTSGVNTGELFF
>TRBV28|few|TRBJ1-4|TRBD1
TGTGCCAGCAGTCCTCCGGGACAGGGAATAACTAATGAAAAACTGTTTTTT
CASSPPGQGITNEKLFF
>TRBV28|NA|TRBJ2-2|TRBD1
TGTGCCAGCAGGATCGCCGGGACAGGGGGTACCGGGGAGCTGTTTTTT
CASRIAGTGGTGELFF
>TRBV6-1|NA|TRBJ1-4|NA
TGTGCCAGCAGTGAAGGCGGGGAACCTAATGAAAAACTGTTTTTT
CASSEGGEPNEKLFF
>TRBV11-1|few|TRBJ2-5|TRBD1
TGTGCCAGCAGCTTAGCGACAGGGTGGGAGACCCAGTACTTC
CASSLATGWETQYF
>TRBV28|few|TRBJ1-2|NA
TGTGCCAGCATGAGTTGGTTACGCGGCTACACCTTC
CASMSWLRGYTF
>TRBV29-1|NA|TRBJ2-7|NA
TGCAGCGTTGAATTGTCGGGGGCCTACGAGCAGTACTTC
CSVELSGAYEQYF
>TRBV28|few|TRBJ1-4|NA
TGTGCCAGCAGCAACCCCGGGATGGCTGAAAAACTGTTTTTT
CASSNPGMAEKLFF
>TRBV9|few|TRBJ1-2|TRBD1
TGTGCCAGCAGCGCCACAGGGGGGGGCGGCTACACCTTC
CASSATGGGGYTF
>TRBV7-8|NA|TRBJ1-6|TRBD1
TGTGCCAGCACTCGGACAGGGAGTTATAATTCACCCCTCCACTTT
CASTRTGSYNSPLHF
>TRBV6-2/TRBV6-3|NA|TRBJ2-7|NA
TGTGCCAGCAGCTCATATACCGGGACTCGGTACGAGCAGTACTTC
CASSSYTGTRYEQYF
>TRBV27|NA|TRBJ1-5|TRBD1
TGTGCCAGCAGTTCCCGACAGGGGGCCGGCCGCGCGCCCCAGCATTTT
CASSSRQGAGRAPQHF
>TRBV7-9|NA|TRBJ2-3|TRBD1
TGTGCCAGCAGCTCCCGGGACAGGGTCACGGAGACGCAGTATTTT
CASSSRDRVTETQYF